This TCR beta chain was profiled in a study of blood T cell repertoires in COVID-19. The overall study: The cDNA or gDNA used as material had been derived from T cells, B-cell-depleted T cells, or PBMCs.

As originally analysed: Estimation of nucleated cell counts was performed using reference gene primer amplification. The method was immunoSEQ multiplex PCR; TCRdb's version includes in-frame clones alone and lacks a portion of them. The V and J calls and clone size were taken over from that table, and D and trimming were inferred from the DNA. The repertoire holds about 28,000 clones, roughly 85% seen once, with 15% to 20% in the top ten. The receptor was derived from a human donor in a cohort sampled during active COVID-19. The sample taken for sequencing was peripheral blood.

CDR3 loop: CASERGNTEAFF. Here the CDR3 DNA reads TGTGCCAGCGAGAGAGGGAACACTGAAGCTTTCTTT. The J gene is TRBJ1-1, the V gene TRBV12-3 or TRBV12-4; D is unclear. Trimming removed 8 bases from V and 1 base from J, with 8 bases in between. The length of the CDR3 is 12 residues.